The entry below gives a single T cell receptor beta chain sequence along with its context. This specimen comes from a study of T cell changes during pregnancy in multiple sclerosis. Method: immunoSEQ multiplex PCR; TCRdb's copy keeps in-frame clones and lacks some. The sample records some 52,000 clones, almost 95% being singletons. This CDR3 spans 16 amino acids. With 0 bases removed from V and 1 base from J, the gap between germline ends came to 12 bases. Germline-derived CDR1 and CDR2 are MNHNS and SASEGT. This rearrangement joins TRBV6-1 to TRBJ1-2; D gene ambiguous. The sequenced sample was CD4+ T cells from peripheral blood mononuclear cells, obtained in the third trimester of pregnancy. The receptor's source is a female donor with multiple sclerosis, enrolled in a pregnancy study. The CDR3: CASSEAEPTFNYGYTF. The CDR3 coding sequence is TGTGCCAGCAGTGAAGCAGAGCCAACTTTTAACTATGGCTACACCTTC.